These 19 T cell receptor beta chains were sequenced from one sample in a study of T cell responses to AZD1222 COVID-19 vaccine. Libraries were prepared by immunoSEQ multiplex PCR; TCRdb keeps only in-frame clonotypes and omits some of them. The sample comprises 140,000 to 150,000 clones, 92% of which are singletons, and approximately 3.5% rests with the top ten. The specimen comprised peripheral blood, sampled 28 days after the second AZD1222 dose. These receptors were collected from an adult who received the AZD1222 COVID-19 vaccine.

The chain has TRBV29-1 and TRBJ2-5; no definite D call. Per germline, CDR1 SQVTM and CDR2 ANQGSEA. With 0 bases removed from V and 1 base from J, the gap between germline ends came to 3 bases. The CDR3 has 12 amino acids. The CDR3 here is CSVEEAQETQYF. CDR3 bases: TGCAGCGTTGAAGAGGCCCAAGAGACCCAGTACTTC. Drawing the rest from reference TRBV29-1 and TRBJ2-5, the complete variable domain is SAVISQKPSRDICQRGTSLTIQCQVDSQVTMMFWYRQQPGQSLTLIATANQGSEATYESGFVIDKFPISRPNLTFSTLTVSNMSPEDSSIYLCSVEEAQETQYFGPGTRLLVL.

The chain carries TRBV5-4 and TRBJ2-3; D unresolved. V was cut by 2 bases and J by 9 bases, with 7 bases left in between. Germline V gene data show CDR1 as SGHNT and CDR2 as YYREEE (reference sequence). This CDR3 spans 11 amino acids. In DNA form, the CDR3 reads TGTGCCAGCAGCTTAGCTGGGACGCAGTATTTT. Protein sequence: CASSLAGTQYF.

V gene TRBV27 combines with J gene TRBJ1-2, with D perhaps matching TRBD1 (6 bases). Germline V gives CDR1 MNHEY, CDR2 SMNVEV (reference sequence). CDR3 length equals 13 residues. Trimming shortened V by 2 bases and J by 4 bases, and 8 bases separated the two germline ends. This CDR3 is CASSLNRVYGYTF. The CDR3 nucleotides read TGTGCCAGCAGTTTAAACAGGGTCTATGGCTACACCTTC.

The chain uses TRBV11-2 and TRBJ1-3; D is ambiguous. From germline, CDR1 is SGHAT and CDR2 FQNNGV. V was clipped by 4 bases and J by 0 bases, with 13 bases between them. The CDR3 consists of 16 residues. CDR3 region: CASSSPGQYSGNTIYF. The CDR3 DNA sequence: TGTGCCAGCAGCTCTCCGGGCCAGTACTCTGGAAACACCATATATTTT.

This chain links TRBV7-9 with TRBJ1-1, with TRBD1 as a possible D gene (6 bases). Trimming shortened V by 4 bases and J by 3 bases, and 15 bases separated the two germline ends. The CDR3 is 15 amino acids. CDR1 and CDR2 from the germline V gene are SEHNR and FQNEAQ (reference sequence). The CDR3 region has the DNA TGTGCCAGCAGCTCAAACAGGGCCTCTGACACTGAAGCTTTCTTT. Translation gives CASSSNRASDTEAFF.

The CDR3 spells CASSLGSGGFTF. Here the CDR3 DNA reads TGTGCCAGCAGCTTAGGGTCCGGCGGGTTCACCTTC. This rearrangement joins TRBV7-9 to TRBJ1-2, with D unresolved. Germline lookup yields CDR1 SEHNR and CDR2 FQNEAQ (reference sequence). Deletions cut 1 base from V and 13 bases from J, with 13 bases between. This CDR3 has 12 amino acids. Using reference TRBV7-9 and TRBJ1-2 for the parts outside the CDR3, the full variable domain is DTGVSQNPRHKITKRGQNVTFRCDPISEHNRLYWYRQTLGQGPEFLTYFQNEAQLEKSRLLSDRFSAERPKGSFSTLEIQRTEQGDSAMYLCASSLGSGGFTFGSGTRLTVV.

This clone was seen more than once but under ten times. The chain links TRBV2 to TRBJ2-5; 8 bases agree with TRBD1. J was trimmed by 4 bases and V by 6 bases; bases with no gene match: 4. The germline V gene has CDR1 SNHLY and CDR2 FYNNEI. CDR3 length: 13 amino acids. CDR3 loop: CASSEGTGETQYF. The CDR3 nucleotides are TGTGCCAGCAGCGAGGGGACAGGAGAGACCCAGTACTTC.

This chain links TRBV6-4 with TRBJ1-1; possibly TRBD1 for D (6 bases). V dropped 5 bases and J dropped 1 base, with 20 bases sitting between them. The CDR3 contains 17 residues. The germline V gene encodes CDR1 MRHNA and CDR2 SNTAGT. In DNA, the CDR3 is TGTGCCAGCAGTAGGTCTGGGTATGCAGGGGCGAACACTGAAGCTTTCTTT. As protein: CASSRSGYAGANTEAFF.

The V gene is TRBV5-1, the J gene TRBJ2-1, with TRBD1 matching over 11 bases. Germline V CDR1 and CDR2: SGHRS, YFSETQ. Trimming took 4 bases from V and 7 from J; bases not matched to a gene: 10. CDR3 size: 16 residues. The CDR3 DNA sequence: TGCGCCAGCAGCATACGCCCGGGACAGGGGGGAAATGAGCAGTTCTTC. It specifies CASSIRPGQGGNEQFF. Drawing the rest from reference TRBV5-1 and TRBJ2-1, the complete variable domain is KAGVTQTPRYLIKTRGQQVTLSCSPISGHRSVSWYQQTPGQGLQFLFEYFSETQRNKGNFPGRFSGRQFSNSRSEMNVSTLELGDSALYLCASSIRPGQGGNEQFFGPGTRLTVL.

The chain couples TRBV5-6 to TRBJ2-7; a possible D gene is TRBD1 (5 bases). Trimming took off 4 bases at V and 0 bases at J, with 11 bases between the two ends. Germline V lookup: CDR1 SGHDT, CDR2 YYEEEE. The CDR3 is made up of 14 amino acids. CDR3: CASSVDTSSYEQYF. The CDR3, as DNA: TGTGCCAGCAGCGTGGACACGAGCTCCTACGAGCAGTACTTC.

The chain recombines TRBV6-5 with TRBJ1-3, with D hard to call. This CDR3 is built from 14 residues. V was cut by 2 bases and J by 0 bases, with 5 bases left in between. Germline V gives CDR1 MNHEY, CDR2 SVGAGI. As DNA, the CDR3 is TGTGCCAGCAGTTACCAGTTCTCTGGAAACACCATATATTTT. Residues: CASSYQFSGNTIYF.

The rearrangement links TRBV11-3 to TRBJ2-1; 12 positions agree with TRBD2. There are 17 residues in the CDR3. The germline V gene has CDR1 SGHNT and CDR2 YENEEA. J was trimmed by 7 bases and V by 0 bases; bases with no gene match: 7. The CDR3 here is CASSLDSRTSGINEQFF. The CDR3 DNA is TGTGCCAGCAGCTTAGATTCAAGGACTAGCGGGATTAATGAGCAGTTCTTC.

As DNA, the CDR3 is TGTGCCAGTAGTATCGCGGGGACTAGCGGTTTTGGGTACCAAGAGACCCAGTACTTC. It codes for CASSIAGTSGFGYQETQYF. The V and J genes are TRBV19 and TRBJ2-5, with 11 bases aligning to TRBD2. Trimming removed 3 bases from V and 0 bases from J; junction bases left unmatched: 12. The CDR3 totals 19 residues. Germline loops: CDR1 LNHDA, CDR2 SQIVND (reference sequence).

The V call is TRBV28, the J call TRBJ2-1, with TRBD2 identical over 7 bases. V shed 5 bases and J 2 bases; nucleotides not matched to a gene: 6. Germline-derived CDR1 and CDR2 are MDHEN and SYDVKM. This CDR3 is 15 amino acids long. Here the CDR3 reads CASSPPGGAYNEQFF. The CDR3 region has the DNA TGTGCCAGCAGTCCTCCGGGAGGTGCCTACAATGAGCAGTTCTTC.

The chain combines TRBV7-8 with TRBJ1-4; D perhaps matches TRBD1 (5 bases). The CDR3 consists of 16 residues. The V gene's germline CDR1 is SGHVS and CDR2 FQNEAQ. V was cut by 5 bases and J by 3 bases, with 16 bases left in between. CDR3 in DNA: TGTGCCAGCAGCCCCAACACAGGAGCTTCTAATGAAAAACTGTTTTTT. This translates into CASSPNTGASNEKLFF.

This chain joins TRBV28 and TRBJ2-7, with 10 bases fitting TRBD1. The CDR3 consists of 14 residues. Germline trimming cut 3 bases from V and 5 bases from J; bases unmatched to any gene: 4. The germline V gene encodes CDR1 MDHEN and CDR2 SYDVKM. The CDR3 is CASSFWDRGNEQYF. For the CDR3, the DNA is TGTGCCAGCAGTTTTTGGGACAGGGGTAACGAGCAGTACTTC.

The chain combines TRBV18 with TRBJ2-5; TRBD1 might be the D (5 bases). Germline CDR1 KGHSH, CDR2 LQKENI. The CDR3 consists of 13 residues. The germline V and J ends were trimmed by 1 base and 5 bases, with 8 bases remaining between them. The CDR3 sequence is CASSPQGHETQYF. CDR3 DNA: TGTGCCAGCTCACCACAGGGGCACGAGACCCAGTACTTC.

The chain carries TRBV3-1 (or the pseudogene TRBV3-2) and TRBJ2-2; D gene ambiguous. Looked up from germline, CDR1 is LGHDT and CDR2 is YNNKEL (reference sequence). V lost 0 bases and J 1 base, leaving 9 bases between the germline ends. CDR3 length: 16 amino acids. As DNA, the CDR3 is TGTGCCAGCAGCCAAGATCAGGCCCTGAACACCGGGGAGCTGTTTTTT. Its protein product is CASSQDQALNTGELFF.

V and J are TRBV25-1 and TRBJ2-1; 8 bases fit TRBD1. CDR3 length: 15 amino acids. Germline lookup yields CDR1 MGHDK and CDR2 SYGVNS. Trimming removed 5 bases from V and 0 bases from J; junction bases left unmatched: 3. The CDR3 DNA reads as TGTGCCAGCAGTCGAGACAGGGGCTCCTACAATGAGCAGTTCTTC. Protein product: CASSRDRGSYNEQFF.